The 6 T cell receptor beta chains in this list originate from one sample, sequenced in a study of T cell responses to AZD1222 COVID-19 vaccine. The table came from immunoSEQ multiplex PCR; TCRdb's copy has only in-frame clones and leaves some out. The sample includes about 150,000 clones, approximately 94% of them seen just once. This material consisted of peripheral blood, taken on day 0 of AZD1222 vaccination. These TCRs come from an adult in good health.

The chain employs TRBV19 and TRBJ2-1; no clear D gene. V was clipped by 3 bases and J by 4 bases, with 13 bases between them. CDR1 is LNHDA, CDR2 SQIVND, per germline (reference sequence). There are 15 residues in the CDR3. CDR3 DNA sequence: TGTGCCAGTAGTATGTCGTCTAGTTCTTACAATGAGCAGTTCTTC. It is translated as CASSMSSSSYNEQFF.

The rearrangement links TRBV21-1 to TRBJ2-3; no DNA check was done on the table's D call, TRBD1. TRBV21-1 is noted as a pseudogene. This CDR3 contains 19 residues. DNA for the CDR3: TGTGCCAGCAGCCCGCACCAGGATGTTGATTACACTAGCACAGATACGCAGTATTTT. The encoded protein is CASSPHQDVDYTSTDTQYF.

This sequence joins TRBV4-1 and TRBJ2-7, with D unclear. Germline V CDR1 and CDR2: MGHRA, YSYEKL. CDR3 length: 15 residues. V was cut by 0 bases and J by 2 bases, with 11 bases left in between. CDR3 sequence: CASSQDRRLPYEQYF. CDR3 in DNA: TGCGCCAGCAGCCAAGACCGACGACTTCCCTACGAGCAGTACTTC.

The chain recombines TRBV13 with TRBJ2-5; maybe TRBD2 (6 bases). CDR1 is PRHDT and CDR2 is FYEKMQ in the germline V gene (reference sequence). The V gene lost 5 bases and the J gene lost 1 base, with 11 bases spanning the gap. CDR3 length equals 14 residues. CDR3 DNA: TGTGCCAGCAGCCCCCGGACTACCCAAGAGACCCAGTACTTC. As protein: CASSPRTTQETQYF.

The genes are TRBV5-4 and TRBJ2-7; D perhaps matches TRBD1 (6 bases). The CDR3 is made up of 15 amino acids. Germline assignment: CDR1 SGHNT and CDR2 YYREEE (reference sequence). V was clipped by 0 bases and J by 3 bases, with 13 bases between them. CDR3 nucleotides: TGTGCCAGCAGCTTGGGCGGACAGAATTACTACGAGCAGTACTTC. This codes for CASSLGGQNYYEQYF.

The rearrangement links TRBV2 to TRBJ2-1; D is possibly TRBD1 (6 bases). V was pared by 1 base and J by 0 bases, with 16 bases between. Germline V gives CDR1 SNHLY, CDR2 FYNNEI. This CDR3 is built from 18 residues. The CDR3 DNA is TGTGCCAGCAGTGAAGTGGGGAGCGGACAGAGCTCCTACAATGAGCAGTTCTTC. The encoded protein is CASSEVGSGQSSYNEQFF. The full variable domain, its missing parts supplied by reference TRBV2 and TRBJ2-1, is EPEVTQTPSHQVTQMGQEVILRCVPISNHLYFYWYRQILGQKVEFLVSFYNNEISEKSEIFDDQFSVERPDGSNFTLKIRSTKLEDSAMYFCASSEVGSGQSSYNEQFFGPGTRLTVL.